The 2 T cell receptor beta chains listed next were all sequenced from one sample in a study of T cells after yellow fever vaccination (dated by TCRdb to between 2017 and 2020). The library came from 5' RACE. Sequenced on an Illumina NovaSeq 6000. TCRdb applied fastp at Q25 and MiXCR to the public reads, then kept only in-frame beta chains. Each entry is one CDR3 protein sequence, shown with its most common DNA and genes. Counted in this sample were around 340,000 distinct CDR3 sequences; around an eighth of them appeared once. About 3% of the sample lies in the top ten. The sample's treatment or condition label is to be understood as: live attenuated yellow fever vaccine strain. Material: CD4+ T cells sorted from PBMCs, obtained 15 days after the yellow fever booster vaccination. These receptors were taken from a man aged 18 to 30 who received the YFV17D yellow fever vaccine.

The J gene is TRBJ1-1, the V gene TRBV6-2 or TRBV6-3; D is unresolved. Per the germline V gene, CDR1 is MNHEY and CDR2 is SVGEGT. V lost 6 bases and J 1 base, leaving 9 bases between the germline ends. The CDR3 contains 13 residues. The CDR3 protein is CASSGRKNTEAFF. CDR3 nucleotides: TGTGCCAGCAGCGGGCGGAAGAACACTGAAGCTTTCTTT.

The sample holds a few counts of this clonotype. The chain joins TRBV4-3 to TRBJ2-1; 9 positions agree with TRBD1. This CDR3 is 16 amino acids long. The germline V gene encodes CDR1 LGHNA and CDR2 YSLEER. The V segment lost 0 bases and the J segment 9 bases; nucleotides outside the gene matches: 9. The CDR3 region is CASSQDVGTGLPEQFF. The CDR3 region has the DNA TGCGCCAGCAGCCAAGATGTTGGGACAGGGTTACCTGAGCAGTTCTTC.